The TCR beta chain described here comes from a study of regulatory T cells in long-lasting Graves disease. The study, taken as a whole, reports: With a small sample size, accuracy may have been reduced.

CDR3-region Arm-PCR and iRepertoire HTBI primers produced the TCR beta libraries. A single record per CDR3 protein comes from TCRdb applying MiXCR to the multiplex PCR reads. The data show 500,000 or so distinct CDR3 sequences, 12% to 15% seen once. This clonotype was detected many times. Antigen specificity is unknown. The CDR3 covers 13 residues. Trimming removed 2 bases at V and 13 bases at J, with 14 bases between. Per germline, CDR1 MDHEN and CDR2 SYDVKM. Time point indicated: newly diagnosed GD, antithyroid drugs for less than 3 months. Generation of the TCR library employed RNA extracted from PBMCs. The same data also went into a second study, on T cells in Graves' hyperthyroidism and ophthalmopathy. This second report adds: Subjects aged 18 to 65 presented with newly diagnosed hyperthyroidism of less than 2 months' duration. Criteria for exclusion of patients were uncontrolled infection, other autoimmune disease, pregnancy or lactation. Carried out on the TCR CDR3, a first-round RT-PCR used the HTBI primer set.

The V and J genes are TRBV28 and TRBJ2-2; D unresolved. The source material was peripheral blood mononuclear cells (PBMCs), sampled at new diagnosis, from a patient treated with antithyroid drugs. This receptor was taken from a woman between 50 and 59 years old with Graves disease. This chain's CDR3 is CASSLRHPERLFF. CDR3 coding DNA: TGTGCCAGCAGTTTAAGACACCCCGAGAGGCTGTTTTTT. Looking up the rest from reference TRBV28 and TRBJ2-2 gives the full variable domain: DVKVTQSSRYLVKRTGEKVFLECVQDMDHENMFWYRQDPGLGLRLIYFSYDVKMKEKGDIPEGYSVSREKKERFSLILESASTNQTSMYLCASSLRHPERLFFGEGSRLTVL.